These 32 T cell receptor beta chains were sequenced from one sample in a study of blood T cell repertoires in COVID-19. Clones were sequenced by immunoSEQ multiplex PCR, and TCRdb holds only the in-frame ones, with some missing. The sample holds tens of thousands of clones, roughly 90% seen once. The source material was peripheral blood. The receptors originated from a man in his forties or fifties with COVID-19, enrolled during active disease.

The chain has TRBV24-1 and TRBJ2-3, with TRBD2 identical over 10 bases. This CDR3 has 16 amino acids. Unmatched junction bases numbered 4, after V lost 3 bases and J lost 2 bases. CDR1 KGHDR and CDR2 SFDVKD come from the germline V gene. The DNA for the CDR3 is TGTGCCACCAGTGATCGGACTAGCGGAATCACAGATACGCAGTATTTT. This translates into CATSDRTSGITDTQYF.

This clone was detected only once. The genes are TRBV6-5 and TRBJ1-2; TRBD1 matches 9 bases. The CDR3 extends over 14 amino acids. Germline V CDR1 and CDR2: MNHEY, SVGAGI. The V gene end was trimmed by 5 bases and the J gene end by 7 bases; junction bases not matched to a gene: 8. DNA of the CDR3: TGTGCCAGCAGTCCTGGGACAGGGACATTTGGCTACACCTTC. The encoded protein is CASSPGTGTFGYTF.

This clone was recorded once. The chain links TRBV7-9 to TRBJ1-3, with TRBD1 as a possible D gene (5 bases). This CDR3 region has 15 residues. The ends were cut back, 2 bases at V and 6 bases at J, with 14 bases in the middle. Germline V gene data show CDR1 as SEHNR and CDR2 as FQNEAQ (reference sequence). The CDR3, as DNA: TGTGCCAGCAGCTTAAGTCAGGGTGTAACAAACACCATATATTTT. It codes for CASSLSQGVTNTIYF.

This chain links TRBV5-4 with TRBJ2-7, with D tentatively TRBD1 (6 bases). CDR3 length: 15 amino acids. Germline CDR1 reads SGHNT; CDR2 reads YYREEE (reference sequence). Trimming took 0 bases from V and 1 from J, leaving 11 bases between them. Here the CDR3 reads CASSLAQTGSYEQYF. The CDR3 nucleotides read TGTGCCAGCAGCTTGGCCCAGACAGGATCCTACGAGCAGTACTTC.

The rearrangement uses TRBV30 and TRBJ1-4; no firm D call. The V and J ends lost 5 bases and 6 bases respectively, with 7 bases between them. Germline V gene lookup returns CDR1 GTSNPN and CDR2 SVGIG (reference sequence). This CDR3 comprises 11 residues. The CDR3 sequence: CAWAGYEKLFF. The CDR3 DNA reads TGTGCCTGGGCGGGATATGAAAAACTGTTTTTT.

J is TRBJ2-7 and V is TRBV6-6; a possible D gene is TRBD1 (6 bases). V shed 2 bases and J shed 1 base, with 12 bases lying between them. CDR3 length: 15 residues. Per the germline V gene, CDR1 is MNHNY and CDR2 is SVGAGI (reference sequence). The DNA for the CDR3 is TGTGCCAGCAGTTACGCAGTACAGGGTTCCTACGAGCAGTACTTC. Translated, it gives CASSYAVQGSYEQYF.

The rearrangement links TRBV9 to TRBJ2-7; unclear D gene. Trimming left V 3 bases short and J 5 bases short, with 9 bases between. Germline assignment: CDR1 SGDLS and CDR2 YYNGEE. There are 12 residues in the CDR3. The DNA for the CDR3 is TGTGCCAGCAGCGCCCGGGTTGACGAGCAGTACTTC. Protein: CASSARVDEQYF.

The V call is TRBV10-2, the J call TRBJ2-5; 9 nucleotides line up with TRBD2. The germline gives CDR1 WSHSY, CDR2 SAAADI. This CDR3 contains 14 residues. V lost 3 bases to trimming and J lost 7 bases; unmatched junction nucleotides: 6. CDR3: CASSETRGGVTQYF. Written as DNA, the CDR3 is TGCGCCAGCAGTGAAACGCGGGGGGGCGTGACCCAGTACTTC.

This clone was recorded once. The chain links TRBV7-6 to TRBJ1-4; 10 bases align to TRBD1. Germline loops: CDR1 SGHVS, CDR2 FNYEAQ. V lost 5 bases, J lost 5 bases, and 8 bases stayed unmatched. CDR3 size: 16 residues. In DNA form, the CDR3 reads TGTGCCAGCAGCGCCATACCGGGACAGGGGAATGAAAAACTGTTTTTT. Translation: CASSAIPGQGNEKLFF.

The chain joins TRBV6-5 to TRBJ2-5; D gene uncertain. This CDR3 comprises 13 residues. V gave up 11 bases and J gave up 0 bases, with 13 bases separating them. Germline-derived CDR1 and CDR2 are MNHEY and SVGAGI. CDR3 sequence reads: CASPPSYQETQYF. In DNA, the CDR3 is TGTGCCTCCCCCCCCAGTTACCAAGAGACCCAGTACTTC.

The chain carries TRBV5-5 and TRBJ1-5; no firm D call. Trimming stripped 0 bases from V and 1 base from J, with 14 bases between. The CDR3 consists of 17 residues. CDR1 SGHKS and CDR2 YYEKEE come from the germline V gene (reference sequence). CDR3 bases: TGTGCCAGCAGCTTGGTTTGGAGGGTAAAGAGCAATCAGCCCCAGCATTTT. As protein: CASSLVWRVKSNQPQHF.

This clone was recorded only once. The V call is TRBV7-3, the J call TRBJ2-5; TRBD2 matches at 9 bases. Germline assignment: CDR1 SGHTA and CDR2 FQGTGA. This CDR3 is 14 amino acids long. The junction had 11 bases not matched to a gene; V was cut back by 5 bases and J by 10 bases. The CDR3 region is CASSPDPAGGVQYF. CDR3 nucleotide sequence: TGTGCCAGCAGCCCCGACCCGGCGGGGGGGGTCCAGTACTTC.

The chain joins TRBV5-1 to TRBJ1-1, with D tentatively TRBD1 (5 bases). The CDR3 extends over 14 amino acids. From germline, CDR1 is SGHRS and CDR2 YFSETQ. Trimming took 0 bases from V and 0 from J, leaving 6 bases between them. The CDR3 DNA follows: TGCGCCAGCAGCTTGGGACAGATGAACACTGAAGCTTTCTTT. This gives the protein CASSLGQMNTEAFF.

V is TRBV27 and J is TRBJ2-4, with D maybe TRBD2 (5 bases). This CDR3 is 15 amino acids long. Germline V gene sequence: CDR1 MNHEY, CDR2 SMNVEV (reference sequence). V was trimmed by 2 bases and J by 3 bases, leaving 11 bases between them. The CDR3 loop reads CASSLGVRGKNIQYF. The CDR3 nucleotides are TGTGCCAGCAGTTTAGGGGTCCGGGGCAAAAACATTCAGTACTTC.

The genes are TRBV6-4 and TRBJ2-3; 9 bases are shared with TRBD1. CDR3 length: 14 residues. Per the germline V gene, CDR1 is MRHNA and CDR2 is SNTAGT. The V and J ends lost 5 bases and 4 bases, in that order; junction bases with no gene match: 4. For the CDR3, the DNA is TGTGCCAGCAGTCCGGGACAGGGCCCAGATACGCAGTATTTT. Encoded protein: CASSPGQGPDTQYF.

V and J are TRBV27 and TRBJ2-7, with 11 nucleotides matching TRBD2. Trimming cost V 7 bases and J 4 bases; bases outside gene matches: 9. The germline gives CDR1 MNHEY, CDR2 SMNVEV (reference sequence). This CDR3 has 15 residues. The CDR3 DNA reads TGTGCCAGCACGGGGGCTAGCGGGGGGAGGTACGAGCAGTACTTC. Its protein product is CASTGASGGRYEQYF.

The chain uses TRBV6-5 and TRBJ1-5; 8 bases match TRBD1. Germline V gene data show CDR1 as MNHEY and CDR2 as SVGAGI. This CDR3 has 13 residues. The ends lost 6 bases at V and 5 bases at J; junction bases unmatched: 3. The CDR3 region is CASRGTGDQPQHF. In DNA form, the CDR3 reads TGTGCCAGCAGGGGGACAGGTGATCAGCCCCAGCATTTT.

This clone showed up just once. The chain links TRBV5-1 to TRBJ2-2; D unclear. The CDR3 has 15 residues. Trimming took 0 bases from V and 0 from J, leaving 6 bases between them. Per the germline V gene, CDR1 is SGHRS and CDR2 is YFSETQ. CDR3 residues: CASSLDSPNTGELFF. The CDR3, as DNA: TGCGCCAGCAGCTTGGACAGCCCGAACACCGGGGAGCTGTTTTTT.

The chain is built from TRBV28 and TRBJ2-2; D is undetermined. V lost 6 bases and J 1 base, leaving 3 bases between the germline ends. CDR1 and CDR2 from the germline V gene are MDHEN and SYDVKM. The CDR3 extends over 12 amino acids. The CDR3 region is CASSRNTGELFF. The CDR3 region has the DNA TGTGCCAGCAGCCGGAACACCGGGGAGCTGTTTTTT.

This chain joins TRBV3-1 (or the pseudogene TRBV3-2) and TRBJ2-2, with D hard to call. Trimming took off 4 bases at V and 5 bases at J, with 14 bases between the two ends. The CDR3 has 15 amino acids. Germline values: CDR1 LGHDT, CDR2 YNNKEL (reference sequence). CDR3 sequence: CASSLGLRDTGELFF. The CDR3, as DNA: TGTGCCAGCAGCCTGGGCCTAAGAGATACCGGGGAGCTGTTTTTT.

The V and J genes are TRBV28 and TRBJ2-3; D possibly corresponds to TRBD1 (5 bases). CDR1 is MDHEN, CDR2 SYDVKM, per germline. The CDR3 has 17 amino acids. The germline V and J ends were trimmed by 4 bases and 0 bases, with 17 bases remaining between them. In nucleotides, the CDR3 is TGTGCCAGCAGTTCCGCCAGGGATGGAGCTAGCACAGATACGCAGTATTTT. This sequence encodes CASSSARDGASTDTQYF.

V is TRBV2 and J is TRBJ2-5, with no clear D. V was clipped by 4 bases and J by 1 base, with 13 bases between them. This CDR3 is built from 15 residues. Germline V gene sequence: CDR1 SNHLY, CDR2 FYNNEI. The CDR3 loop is CASSGSSRSQETQYF. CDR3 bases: TGTGCCAGCAGTGGGTCGTCCAGATCCCAAGAGACCCAGTACTTC.

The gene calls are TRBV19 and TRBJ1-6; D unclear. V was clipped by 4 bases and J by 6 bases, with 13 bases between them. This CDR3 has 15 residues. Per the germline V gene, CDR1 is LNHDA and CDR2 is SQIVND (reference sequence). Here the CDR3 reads CASSRGASGNSPLHF. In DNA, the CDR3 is TGTGCCAGTAGTAGGGGAGCGTCGGGTAATTCACCCCTCCACTTT.

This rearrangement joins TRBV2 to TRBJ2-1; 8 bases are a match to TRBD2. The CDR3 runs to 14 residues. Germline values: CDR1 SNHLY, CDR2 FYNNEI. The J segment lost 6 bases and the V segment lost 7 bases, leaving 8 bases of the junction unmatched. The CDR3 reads CASMYGGALNEQFF. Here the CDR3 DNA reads TGTGCCAGCATGTACGGGGGGGCCCTCAATGAGCAGTTCTTC.

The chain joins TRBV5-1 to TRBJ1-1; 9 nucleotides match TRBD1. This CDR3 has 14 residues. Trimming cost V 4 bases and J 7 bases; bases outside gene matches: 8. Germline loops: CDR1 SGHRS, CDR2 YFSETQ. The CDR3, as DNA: TGCGCCAGCAGCAGCGGACAGGGGCTTGGTGAAGCTTTCTTT. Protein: CASSSGQGLGEAFF. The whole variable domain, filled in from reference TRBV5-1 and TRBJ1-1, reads KAGVTQTPRYLIKTRGQQVTLSCSPISGHRSVSWYQQTPGQGLQFLFEYFSETQRNKGNFPGRFSGRQFSNSRSEMNVSTLELGDSALYLCASSSGQGLGEAFFGQGTRLTVV.

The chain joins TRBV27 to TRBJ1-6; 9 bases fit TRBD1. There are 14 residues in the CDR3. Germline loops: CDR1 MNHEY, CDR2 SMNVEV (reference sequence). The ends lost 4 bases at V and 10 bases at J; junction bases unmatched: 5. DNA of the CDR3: TGTGCCAGCAGTTGGACAGGGGCCCAATCACCCCTCCACTTT. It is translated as CASSWTGAQSPLHF.

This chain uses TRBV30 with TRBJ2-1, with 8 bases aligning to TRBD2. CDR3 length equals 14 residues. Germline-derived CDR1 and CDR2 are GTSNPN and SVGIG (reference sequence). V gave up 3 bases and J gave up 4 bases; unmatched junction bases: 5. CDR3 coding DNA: TGTGCCTGGAGCGCGACTAGCGCGTACAATGAGCAGTTCTTC. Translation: CAWSATSAYNEQFF. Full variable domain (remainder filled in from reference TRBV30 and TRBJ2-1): SQTIHQWPATLVQPVGSPLSLECTVEGTSNPNLYWYRQAAGRGLQLLFYSVGIGQISSEVPQNLSASRPQDRQFILSSKKLLLSDSGFYLCAWSATSAYNEQFFGPGTRLTVL.

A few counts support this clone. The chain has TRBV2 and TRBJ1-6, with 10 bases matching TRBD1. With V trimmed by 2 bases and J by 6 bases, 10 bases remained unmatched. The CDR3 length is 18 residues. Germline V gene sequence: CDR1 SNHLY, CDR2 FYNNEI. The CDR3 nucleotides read TGTGCCAGCAGTGAAAGGGGGACAGGGGTTGGTTTTAATTCACCCCTCCACTTT. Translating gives CASSERGTGVGFNSPLHF.

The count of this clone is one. Here the CDR3 DNA reads TGTGCCATCAGTGCGGGAGACGGCGACAATCAGCCCCAGCATTTT. Its translation: CAISAGDGDNQPQHF. The chain couples TRBV10-3 to TRBJ1-5; D is undetermined. The ends were cut back, 4 bases at V and 3 bases at J, with 13 bases in the middle. The CDR3 contains 15 residues. Germline values: CDR1 ENHRY, CDR2 SYGVKD.

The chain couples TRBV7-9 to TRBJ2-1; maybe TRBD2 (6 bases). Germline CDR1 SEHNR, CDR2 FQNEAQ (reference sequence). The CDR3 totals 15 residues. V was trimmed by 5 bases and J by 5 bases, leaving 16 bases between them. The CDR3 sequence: CASSRSGGRDNEQFF. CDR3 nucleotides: TGTGCCAGCAGCCGAAGTGGGGGGAGAGACAATGAGCAGTTCTTC.

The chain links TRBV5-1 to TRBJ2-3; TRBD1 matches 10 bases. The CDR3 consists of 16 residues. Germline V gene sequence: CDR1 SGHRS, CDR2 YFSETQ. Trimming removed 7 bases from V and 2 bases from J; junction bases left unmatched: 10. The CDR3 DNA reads TGCGCCAGCTCCCCCCAGACAGGGGGCCTCACAGATACGCAGTATTTT. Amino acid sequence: CASSPQTGGLTDTQYF.

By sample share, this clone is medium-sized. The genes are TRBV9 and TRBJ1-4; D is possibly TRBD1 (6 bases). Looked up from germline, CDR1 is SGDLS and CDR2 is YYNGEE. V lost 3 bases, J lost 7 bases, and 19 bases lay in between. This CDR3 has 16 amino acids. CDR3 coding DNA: TGTGCCAGCAGCGCCGGGACACCATTATTTGGTGAAAAACTGTTTTTT. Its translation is CASSAGTPLFGEKLFF.